The clone carrying this TCR beta chain was found a few times. Deletions cut 4 bases from V and 6 bases from J, with 14 bases between. Germline lookup yields CDR1 SGHRS and CDR2 YFSETQ. The CDR3 is made up of 14 amino acids. The entry originates in a study of blood T cells in healthy people across ages. A second PCR, run for roughly 7 to 11 cycles, used a sample-barcoded 5' primer plus a J-beta primer mix. TCRdb independently ran MiXCR on the 5' RACE reads; one entry per CDR3 protein. The sample lists roughly 860,000 distinct CDR3 sequences, 62% occurring once. The specimen was blood. This clonotype originated in a man aged 30-40 years in good health. The chain combines TRBV5-1 with TRBJ2-1; a possible D gene is TRBD2 (6 bases). The CDR3 sequence is CASSLGGSPNEQFF. The CDR3, as DNA: TGCGCCAGCAGCCTGGGGGGTTCTCCCAATGAGCAGTTCTTC. Supplemented by reference TRBV5-1 and TRBJ2-1, the full variable domain reads KAGVTQTPRYLIKTRGQQVTLSCSPISGHRSVSWYQQTPGQGLQFLFEYFSETQRNKGNFPGRFSGRQFSNSRSEMNVSTLELGDSALYLCASSLGGSPNEQFFGPGTRLTVL.